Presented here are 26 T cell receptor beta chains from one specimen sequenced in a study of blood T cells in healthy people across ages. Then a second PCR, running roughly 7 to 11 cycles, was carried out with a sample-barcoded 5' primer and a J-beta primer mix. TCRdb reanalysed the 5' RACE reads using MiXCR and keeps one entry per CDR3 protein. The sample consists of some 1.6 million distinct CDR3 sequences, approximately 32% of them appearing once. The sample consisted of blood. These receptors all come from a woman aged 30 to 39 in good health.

The CDR3 coding sequence is TGTGCCAGCAGCGTAGTAGGGGGACACCCCACTGAAGCTTTCTTT. It codes for CASSVVGGHPTEAFF. This chain uses TRBV9 with TRBJ1-1; perhaps TRBD1 as D (6 bases). CDR3 length equals 15 residues. V lost 0 bases and J lost 4, with 13 bases in between. Germline V gene data show CDR1 as SGDLS and CDR2 as YYNGEE. The complete variable domain, with remaining parts taken from reference TRBV9 and TRBJ1-1, reads DSGVTQTPKHLITATGQRVTLRCSPRSGDLSVYWYQQSLDQGLQFLIQYYNGEERAKGNILERFSAQQFPDLHSELNLSSLELGDSALYFCASSVVGGHPTEAFFGQGTRLTVV.

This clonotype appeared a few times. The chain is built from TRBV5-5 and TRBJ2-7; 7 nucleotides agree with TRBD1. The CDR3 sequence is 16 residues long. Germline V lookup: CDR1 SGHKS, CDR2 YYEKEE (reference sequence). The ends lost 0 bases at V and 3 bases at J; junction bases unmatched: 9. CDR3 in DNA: TGTGCCAGCAGCTTGGCCCTGAGGACAGGAGACTACGAGCAGTACTTC. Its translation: CASSLALRTGDYEQYF.

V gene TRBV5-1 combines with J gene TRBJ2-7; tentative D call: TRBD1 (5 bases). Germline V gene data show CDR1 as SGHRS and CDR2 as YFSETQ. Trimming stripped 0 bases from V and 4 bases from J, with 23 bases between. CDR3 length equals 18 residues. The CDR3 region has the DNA TGCGCCAGCAGCTTGGCCGGTACGATAAGTGGGGCCGGTTACGAGCAGTACTTC. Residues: CASSLAGTISGAGYEQYF.

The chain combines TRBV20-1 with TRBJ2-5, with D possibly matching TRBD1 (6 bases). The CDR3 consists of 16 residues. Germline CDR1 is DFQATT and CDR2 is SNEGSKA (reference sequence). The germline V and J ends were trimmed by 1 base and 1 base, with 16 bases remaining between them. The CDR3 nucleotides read TGCAGTGCTAGAGGCCGGGCCGGGACACCCCAAGAGACCCAGTACTTC. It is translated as CSARGRAGTPQETQYF.

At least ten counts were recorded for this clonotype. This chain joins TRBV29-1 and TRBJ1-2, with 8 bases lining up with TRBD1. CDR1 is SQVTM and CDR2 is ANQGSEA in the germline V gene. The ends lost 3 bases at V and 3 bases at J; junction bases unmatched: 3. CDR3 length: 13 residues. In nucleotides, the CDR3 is TGCAGCGTTGAGACAGGGGTGGACTATGGCTACACCTTC. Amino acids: CSVETGVDYGYTF.

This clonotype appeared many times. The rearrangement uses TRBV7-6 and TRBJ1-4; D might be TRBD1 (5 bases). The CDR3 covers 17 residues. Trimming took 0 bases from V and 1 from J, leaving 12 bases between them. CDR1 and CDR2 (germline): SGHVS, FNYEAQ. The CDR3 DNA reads TGTGCCAGCAGCTTAGCAGGGGCAGGTGGAACTAATGAAAAACTGTTTTTT. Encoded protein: CASSLAGAGGTNEKLFF.

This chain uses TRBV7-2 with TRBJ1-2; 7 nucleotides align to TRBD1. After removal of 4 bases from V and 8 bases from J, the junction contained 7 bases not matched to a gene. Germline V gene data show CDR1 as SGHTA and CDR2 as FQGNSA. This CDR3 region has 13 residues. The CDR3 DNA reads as TGTGCCAGCAGCTCGGGTGTGACAGGGGGCTACACCTTC. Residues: CASSSGVTGGYTF.

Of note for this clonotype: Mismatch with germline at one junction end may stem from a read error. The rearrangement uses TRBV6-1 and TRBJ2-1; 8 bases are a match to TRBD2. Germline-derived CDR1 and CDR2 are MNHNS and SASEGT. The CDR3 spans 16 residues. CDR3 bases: TGTGCCAGCAGTGAACCGTCCGGGAGGGCCTATAATGAGCAGTTCTTC. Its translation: CASSEPSGRAYNEQFF.

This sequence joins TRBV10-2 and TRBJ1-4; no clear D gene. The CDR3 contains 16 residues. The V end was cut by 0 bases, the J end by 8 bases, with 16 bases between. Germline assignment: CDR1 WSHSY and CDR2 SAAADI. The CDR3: CASSESTAGRGEKLFF. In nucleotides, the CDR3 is TGCGCCAGCAGTGAGTCAACAGCGGGCAGAGGGGAAAAACTGTTTTTT.

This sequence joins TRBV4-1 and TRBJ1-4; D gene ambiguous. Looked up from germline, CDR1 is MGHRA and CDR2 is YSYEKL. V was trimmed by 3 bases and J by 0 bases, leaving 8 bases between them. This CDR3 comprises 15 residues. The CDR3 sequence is CASSQYMSTNEKLFF. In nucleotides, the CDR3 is TGCGCCAGCAGCCAGTATATGTCAACTAATGAAAAACTGTTTTTT.

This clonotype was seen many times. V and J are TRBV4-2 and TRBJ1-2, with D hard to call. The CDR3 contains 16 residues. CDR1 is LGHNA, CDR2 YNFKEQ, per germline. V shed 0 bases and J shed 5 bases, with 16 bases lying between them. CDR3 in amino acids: CASSQERTGVGYGYTF. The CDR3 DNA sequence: TGTGCCAGCAGCCAAGAAAGGACGGGAGTGGGATATGGCTACACCTTC.

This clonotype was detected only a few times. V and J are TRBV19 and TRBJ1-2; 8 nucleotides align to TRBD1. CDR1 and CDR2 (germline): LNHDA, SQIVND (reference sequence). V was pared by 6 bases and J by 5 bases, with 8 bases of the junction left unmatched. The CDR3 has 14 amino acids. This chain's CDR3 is CASRSGTGDYGYTF. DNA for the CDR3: TGTGCCAGTAGATCCGGGACAGGTGATTATGGCTACACCTTC.

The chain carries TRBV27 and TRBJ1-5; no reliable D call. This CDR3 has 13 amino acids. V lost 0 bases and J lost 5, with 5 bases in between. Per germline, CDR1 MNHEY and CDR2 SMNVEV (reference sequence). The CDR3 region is CASSLSPYQPQHF. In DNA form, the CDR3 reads TGTGCCAGCAGTTTATCGCCCTATCAGCCCCAGCATTTT.

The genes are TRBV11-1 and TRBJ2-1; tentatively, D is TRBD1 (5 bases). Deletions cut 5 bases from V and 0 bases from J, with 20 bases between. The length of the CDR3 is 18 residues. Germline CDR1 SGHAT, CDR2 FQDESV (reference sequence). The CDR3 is CASSPGQDPYRSYNEQFF. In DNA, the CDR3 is TGTGCCAGCAGCCCAGGACAAGACCCATATCGCTCCTACAATGAGCAGTTCTTC.

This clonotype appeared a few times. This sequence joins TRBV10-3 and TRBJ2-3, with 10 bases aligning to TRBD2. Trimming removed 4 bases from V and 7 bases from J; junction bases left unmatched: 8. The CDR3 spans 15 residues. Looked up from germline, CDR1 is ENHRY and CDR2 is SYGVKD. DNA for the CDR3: TGTGCCATCAGTGCTAGCGGGGGAGAGCTAAATACGCAGTATTTT. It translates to CAISASGGELNTQYF.

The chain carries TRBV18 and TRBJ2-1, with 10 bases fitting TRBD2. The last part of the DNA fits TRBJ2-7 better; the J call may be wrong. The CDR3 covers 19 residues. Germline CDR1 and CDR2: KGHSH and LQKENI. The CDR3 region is CASSRFTSGAESSYNEQYF. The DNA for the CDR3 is TGTGCCAGCTCCCGCTTTACTAGCGGGGCCGAGAGCTCCTACAATGAGCAGTACTTC.

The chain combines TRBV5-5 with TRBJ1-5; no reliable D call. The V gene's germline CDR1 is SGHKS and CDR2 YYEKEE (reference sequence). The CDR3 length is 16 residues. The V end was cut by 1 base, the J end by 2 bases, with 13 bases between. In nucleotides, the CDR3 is TGTGCCAGCAGCTTGACGGCGGGCCCTGGCAATCAGCCCCAGCATTTT. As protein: CASSLTAGPGNQPQHF.

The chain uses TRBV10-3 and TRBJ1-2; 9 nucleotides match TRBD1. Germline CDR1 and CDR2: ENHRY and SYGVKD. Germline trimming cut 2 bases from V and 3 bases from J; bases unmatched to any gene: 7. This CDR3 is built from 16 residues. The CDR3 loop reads CAISEGGQGNYYGYTF. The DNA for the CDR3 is TGTGCCATCAGTGAGGGCGGACAGGGGAATTACTATGGCTACACCTTC.

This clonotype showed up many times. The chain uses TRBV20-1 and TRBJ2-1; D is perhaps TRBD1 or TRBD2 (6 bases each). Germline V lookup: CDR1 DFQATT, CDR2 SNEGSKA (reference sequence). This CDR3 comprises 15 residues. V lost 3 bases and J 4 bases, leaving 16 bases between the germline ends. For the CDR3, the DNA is TGCAGTGCTAGGGGGGCGGGATCCGGGTACAATGAGCAGTTCTTC. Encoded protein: CSARGAGSGYNEQFF.

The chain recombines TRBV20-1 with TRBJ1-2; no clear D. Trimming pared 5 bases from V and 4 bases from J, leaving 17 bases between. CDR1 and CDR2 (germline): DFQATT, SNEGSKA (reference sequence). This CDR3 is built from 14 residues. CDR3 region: CSAGGQVVSYGYTF. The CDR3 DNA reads TGCAGTGCTGGCGGGCAGGTCGTATCCTATGGCTACACCTTC.

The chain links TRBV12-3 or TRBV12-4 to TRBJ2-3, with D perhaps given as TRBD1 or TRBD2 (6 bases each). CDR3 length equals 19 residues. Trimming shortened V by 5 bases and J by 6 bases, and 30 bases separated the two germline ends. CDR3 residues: CASSPNPLTSRGTRDTQYF. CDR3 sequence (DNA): TGTGCCAGCAGTCCGAACCCTTTGACTAGTCGGGGGACAAGGGATACGCAGTATTTT.

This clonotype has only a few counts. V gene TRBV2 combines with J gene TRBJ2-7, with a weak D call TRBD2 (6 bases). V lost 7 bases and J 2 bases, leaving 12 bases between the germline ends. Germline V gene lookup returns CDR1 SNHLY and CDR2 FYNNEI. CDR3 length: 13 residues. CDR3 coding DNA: TGTGCCAGCACTGCGGACTATGCCTACGAGCAGTACTTC. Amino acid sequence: CASTADYAYEQYF. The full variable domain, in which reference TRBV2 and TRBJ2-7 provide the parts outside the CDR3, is EPEVTQTPSHQVTQMGQEVILRCVPISNHLYFYWYRQILGQKVEFLVSFYNNEISEKSEIFDDQFSVERPDGSNFTLKIRSTKLEDSAMYFCASTADYAYEQYFGPGTRLTVT.

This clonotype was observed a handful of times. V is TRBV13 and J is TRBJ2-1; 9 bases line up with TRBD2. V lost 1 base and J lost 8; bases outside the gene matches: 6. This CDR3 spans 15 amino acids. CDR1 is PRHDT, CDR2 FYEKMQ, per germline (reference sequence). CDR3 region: CASSLERAGGDEQFF. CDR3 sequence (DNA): TGTGCCAGCAGCTTAGAGAGAGCGGGAGGCGATGAGCAGTTCTTC.

The CDR3 DNA is TGTGCCAGCAGTCGAACAGGGAGCGGCTATGGCTACACCTTC. This encodes CASSRTGSGYGYTF. V gene TRBV27 combines with J gene TRBJ1-2; D is possibly TRBD1 (6 bases). Trimming left V 5 bases short and J 4 bases short, with 14 bases between. Germline CDR1 MNHEY, CDR2 SMNVEV (reference sequence). The CDR3 is 14 residues long.

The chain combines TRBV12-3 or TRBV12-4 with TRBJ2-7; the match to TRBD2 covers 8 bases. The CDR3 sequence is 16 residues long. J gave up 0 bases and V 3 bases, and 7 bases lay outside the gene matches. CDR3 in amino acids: CASSLLAGTSSYEQYF. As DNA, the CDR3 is TGTGCCAGCAGTTTGCTTGCCGGGACTAGCTCCTACGAGCAGTACTTC.

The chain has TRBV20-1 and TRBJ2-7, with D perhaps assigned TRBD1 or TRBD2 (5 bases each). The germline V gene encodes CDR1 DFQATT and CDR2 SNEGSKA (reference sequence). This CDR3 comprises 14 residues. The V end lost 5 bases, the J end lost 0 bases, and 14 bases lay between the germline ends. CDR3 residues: CSARRAGSSYEQYF. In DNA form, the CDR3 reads TGCAGTGCTCGTCGGGCAGGGAGCTCCTACGAGCAGTACTTC.